This T cell receptor beta chain was documented in a study of T cells in Graves' hyperthyroidism and ophthalmopathy. Researchers took RNA transcripts and amplified the TCR beta CDR3 regions from them. HTBI primers drove first-round RT-PCR of the TCR CDR3. TCRdb re-analysed the multiplex PCR reads in MiXCR, keeping a single row per CDR3 protein. The sample lists approximately 430,000 distinct CDR3 sequences; around 16% were seen once. This clonotype was seen just once. V dropped 1 base and J dropped 0 bases, with 8 bases sitting between them. This CDR3 region has 16 residues. Germline CDR1 reads SGHNT; CDR2 reads YYREEE (reference sequence). Hyperthyroidism patients were newly diagnosed, had disease duration under 2 months, and were aged 18 to 65 years. It was uncontrolled infection, other autoimmune disease, pregnancy or lactation that excluded patients.

Specimen: blood. The chain has TRBV5-4 and TRBJ2-6; D remains ambiguous. This TCR came from a young woman with Graves' hyperthyroidism. The CDR3 here is CASSLTASSGANVLTF. Here the CDR3 DNA reads TGTGCCAGCAGCTTGACAGCTAGCTCTGGGGCCAACGTCCTGACTTTC.